This TCR beta chain appears in the sequencing data of a study of T cell responses to AZD1222 COVID-19 vaccine (TCRdb year 2021). At the level of the whole study: TCR sequencing was performed for roughly 240 trial participants, of whom approximately 200 were given two doses of AZD1222 and 26 were given two doses of MenACWY control vaccine. Trial participants were enrolled by age into subgroups of 18-55, 56-69 and 70-plus years, and around 150, 29 and 61 TCR-sequenced participants, respectively, were included in these subgroups.

In regard to this clone: Its binding antigen is unknown. No quality values exist for individual bases; no much larger clone is one base distant.

The time point label for this specimen denotes: about 28 days (+/-7) after the second vaccine dose. AZD1222 recipients whose second dose came at about 4 weeks and those whose second dose came at about 12 weeks were combined into one group, since spike-specific TCR depth and breadth did not differ between the two schedules. Vaccinee samples were obtained from the UK trials COV001 and COV002, which included a single-blind randomized controlled phase 2/3 trial of AZD1222 (ChAdOx1 nCoV-19) in healthy adults. For TCRbeta chain sequencing, PBMC samples were collected from trial participants at day 0 and at day 28 after the second dose. The CDR3 regions of human TCRbeta chains were analyzed by immunosequencing. The authors' analysis ran thus. Repertoire TCRs were checked for matches against a reference library of SARS-CoV-2-specific TCRs that had been generated using the MIRA antigen-specificity platform. Breadth was defined as the fraction of unique TCRs that were SARS-CoV-2-associated. Depth was defined as the fraction of total T cells that were SARS-CoV-2-associated. Using the MIRA data, every spike-specific TCR was mapped to the spike region that the TCR reacted to and assigned to either a CD4 or a CD8 class. Log10-transformed breadth and depth values were compared by one-way ANOVA with Sidak's multiple comparisons tests. In its TCRdb copy, this immuneACCESS table keeps in-frame sequences only and misses some clones. Where compared with another copy, unresolved V genes explain less than half of these, and the others have no known cause. That table furnishes V, J and clone size, whereas the DNA furnished D and trimming. Counted in this sample were 150,000 to 200,000 clones; around 93% of them appeared once. The ten largest clonotypes hold around 1% of the sample.

What the study reported, not specific to this receptor: Conclusions about previously exposed vaccinees are limited, since just five to seven AZD1222 recipients were seropositive for SARS-CoV-2 at baseline. Because no samples from the day 14 peak response were available, repertoires could be characterized only after the peak T cell response. Vaccine-associated CD4 TCRs spanned the whole spike protein, with dominant responses in regions 160-218 and 743-854. A significant rise in spike-specific TCR breadth and depth was observed after two AZD1222 doses relative to day 0 and relative to MenACWY recipients. Participants were mostly white British and included more females than males, and it was suggested by the authors that clonal diversity may have been underestimated. Reportedly, close to half of the unique spike-specific TCRs recognized epitopes lying outside the regions that are mutated in the B.1.351 and B.1.1.7 variants. In the small 56-69-year group, the increase in depth fell short of significance, most likely because of low power.

The sequencing used peripheral blood, collected 28 days after the second AZD1222 dose. This sequence originates from an adult who received the AZD1222 COVID-19 vaccine.

CDR3 sequence: CASSVGWVAGGQDTQYF. The sequence in DNA is TGTGCCAGCAGCGTAGGCTGGGTAGCGGGGGGGCAAGATACGCAGTATTTT. The chain was built from TRBV9 and TRBJ2-3, and 11 junction bases match TRBD2. The germline V and J ends show losses of 0 bases and 5 bases respectively, and no gene match explains 8 bases of the junction. Its CDR3 holds 17 amino acids, cysteine through phenylalanine. Only CDR3 DNA is held: 51 bases, read in frame from base 1. The germline V gene specifies SGDLS as CDR1 and YYNGEE as CDR2.